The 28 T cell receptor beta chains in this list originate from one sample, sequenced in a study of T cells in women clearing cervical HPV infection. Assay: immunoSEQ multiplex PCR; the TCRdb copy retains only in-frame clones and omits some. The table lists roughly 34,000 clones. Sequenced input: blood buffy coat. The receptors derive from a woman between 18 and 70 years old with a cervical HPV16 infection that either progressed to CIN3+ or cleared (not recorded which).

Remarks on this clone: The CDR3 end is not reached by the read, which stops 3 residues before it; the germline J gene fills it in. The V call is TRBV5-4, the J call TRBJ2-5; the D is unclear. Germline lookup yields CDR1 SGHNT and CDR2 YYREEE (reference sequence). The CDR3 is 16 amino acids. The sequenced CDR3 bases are TGTGCCAGCAGATCCGATCAGACAACCGGCACAGATACC. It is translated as CASRSDQTTGTDT. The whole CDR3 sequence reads CASRSDQTTGTDTQYF. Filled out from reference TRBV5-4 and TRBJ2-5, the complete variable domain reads ETGVTQSPTHLIKTRGQQVTLRCSSQSGHNTVSWYQQALGQGPQFIFQYYREEENGRGNFPPRFSGLQFPNYSSELNVNALELDDSALYLCASRSDQTTGTDTQYFGPGTRLLVL.

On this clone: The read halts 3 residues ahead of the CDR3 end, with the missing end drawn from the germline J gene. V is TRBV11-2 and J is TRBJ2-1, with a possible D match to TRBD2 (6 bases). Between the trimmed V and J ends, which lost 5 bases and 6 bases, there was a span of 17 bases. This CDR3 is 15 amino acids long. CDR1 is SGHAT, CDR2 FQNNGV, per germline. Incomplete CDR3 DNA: TGTGCCAGCAGCCGGGAAGGGACTTCGTTCAATGAG. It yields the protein CASSREGTSFNE. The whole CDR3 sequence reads CASSREGTSFNEQFF.

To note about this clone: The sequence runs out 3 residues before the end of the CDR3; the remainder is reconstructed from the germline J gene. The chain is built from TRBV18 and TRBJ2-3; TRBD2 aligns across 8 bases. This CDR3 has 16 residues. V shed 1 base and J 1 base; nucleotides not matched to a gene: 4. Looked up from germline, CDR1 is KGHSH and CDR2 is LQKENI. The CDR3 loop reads CASSPQAGGRTDTQYF. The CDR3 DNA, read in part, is TGTGCCAGCTCACCACAGGCGGGGGGTCGCACAGATACG.

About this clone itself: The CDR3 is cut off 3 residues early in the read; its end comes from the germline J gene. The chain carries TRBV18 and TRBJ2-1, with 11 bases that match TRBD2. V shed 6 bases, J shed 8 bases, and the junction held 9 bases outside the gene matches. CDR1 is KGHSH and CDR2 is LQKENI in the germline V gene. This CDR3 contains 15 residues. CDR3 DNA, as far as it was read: TGTGCCAGCTCGCCCTATACTAGCGGGAGTGATGAG. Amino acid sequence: CASSPYTSGSDE. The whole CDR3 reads CASSPYTSGSDEQFF.

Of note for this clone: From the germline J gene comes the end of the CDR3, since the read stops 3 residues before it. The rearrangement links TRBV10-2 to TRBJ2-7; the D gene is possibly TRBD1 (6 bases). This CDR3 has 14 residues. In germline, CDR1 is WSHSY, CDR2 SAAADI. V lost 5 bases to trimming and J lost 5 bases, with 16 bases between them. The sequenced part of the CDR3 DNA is TGCGCCAGCAGTTCCAGGGGTGGGGTGGACGAG. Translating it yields CASSSRGGVDE. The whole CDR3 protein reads CASSSRGGVDEQYF.

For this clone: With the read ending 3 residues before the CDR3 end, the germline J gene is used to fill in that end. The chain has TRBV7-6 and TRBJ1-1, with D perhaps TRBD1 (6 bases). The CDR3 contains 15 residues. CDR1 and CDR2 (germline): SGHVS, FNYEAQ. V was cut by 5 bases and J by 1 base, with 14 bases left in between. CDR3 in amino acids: CASSIDRRRNTEAFF. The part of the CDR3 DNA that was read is TGTGCCAGCAGCATCGACAGGAGACGGAACACTGAA.

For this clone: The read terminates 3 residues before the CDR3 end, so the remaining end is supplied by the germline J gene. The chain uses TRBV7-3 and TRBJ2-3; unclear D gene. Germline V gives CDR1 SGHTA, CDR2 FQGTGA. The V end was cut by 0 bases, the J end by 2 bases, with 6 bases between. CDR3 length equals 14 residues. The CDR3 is CASSLTQATDTQYF. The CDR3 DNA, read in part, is TGTGCCAGCAGCTTAACGCAGGCCACAGATACG.

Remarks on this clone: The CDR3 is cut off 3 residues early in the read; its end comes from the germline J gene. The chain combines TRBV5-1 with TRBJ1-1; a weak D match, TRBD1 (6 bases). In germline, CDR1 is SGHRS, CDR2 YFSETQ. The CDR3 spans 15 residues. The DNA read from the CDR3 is TGCGCCAGCAGCTCGCAGCGGGGGGGCAGACCGCAG. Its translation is CASSSQRGGRPQ. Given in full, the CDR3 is CASSSQRGGRPQAFF.

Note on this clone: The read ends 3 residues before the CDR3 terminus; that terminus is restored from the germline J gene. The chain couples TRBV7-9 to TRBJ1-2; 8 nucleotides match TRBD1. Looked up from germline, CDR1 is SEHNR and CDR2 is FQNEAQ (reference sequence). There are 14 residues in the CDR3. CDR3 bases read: TGTGCCAGCAGTAGACAGGGGCTCAGGGGTCCC. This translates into CASSRQGLRGP. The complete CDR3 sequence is CASSRQGLRGPYTF.

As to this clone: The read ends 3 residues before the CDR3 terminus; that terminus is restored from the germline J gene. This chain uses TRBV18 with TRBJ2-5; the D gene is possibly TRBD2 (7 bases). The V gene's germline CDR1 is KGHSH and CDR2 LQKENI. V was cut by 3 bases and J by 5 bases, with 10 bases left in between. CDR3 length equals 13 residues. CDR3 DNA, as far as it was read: TGTGCCAGCTCACCGGGAGGGGGTGAGACC. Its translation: CASSPGGGET. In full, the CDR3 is CASSPGGGETQYF.

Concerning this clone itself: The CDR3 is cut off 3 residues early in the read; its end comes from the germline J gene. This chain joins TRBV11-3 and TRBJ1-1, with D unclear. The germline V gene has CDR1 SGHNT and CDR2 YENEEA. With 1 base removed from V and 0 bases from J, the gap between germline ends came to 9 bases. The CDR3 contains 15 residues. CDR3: CASSLGVGLNTEAFF. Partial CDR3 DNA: TGTGCCAGCAGCTTAGGGGTCGGGTTGAACACTGAA.

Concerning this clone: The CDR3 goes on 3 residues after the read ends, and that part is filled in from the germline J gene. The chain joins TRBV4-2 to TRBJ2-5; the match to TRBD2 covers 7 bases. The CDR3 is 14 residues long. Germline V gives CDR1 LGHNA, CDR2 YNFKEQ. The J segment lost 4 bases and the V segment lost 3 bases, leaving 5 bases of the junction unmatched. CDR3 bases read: TGTGCCAGCAGCCAGACTAGCCGATCAGAGACC. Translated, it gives CASSQTSRSET. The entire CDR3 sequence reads CASSQTSRSETQYF.

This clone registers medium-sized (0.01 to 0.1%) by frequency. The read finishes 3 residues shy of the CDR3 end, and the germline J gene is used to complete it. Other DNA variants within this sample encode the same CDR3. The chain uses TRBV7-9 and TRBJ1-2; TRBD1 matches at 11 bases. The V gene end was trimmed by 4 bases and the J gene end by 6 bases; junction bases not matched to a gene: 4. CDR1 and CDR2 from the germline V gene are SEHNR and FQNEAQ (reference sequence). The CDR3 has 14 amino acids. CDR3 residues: CASSSGQGADGYTF. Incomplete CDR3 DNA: TGTGCCAGCAGCTCCGGACAGGGGGCAGATGGC. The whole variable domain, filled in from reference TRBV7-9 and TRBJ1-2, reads DTGVSQNPRHKITKRGQNVTFRCDPISEHNRLYWYRQTLGQGPEFLTYFQNEAQLEKSRLLSDRFSAERPKGSFSTLEIQRTEQGDSAMYLCASSSGQGADGYTFGSGTRLTVV.

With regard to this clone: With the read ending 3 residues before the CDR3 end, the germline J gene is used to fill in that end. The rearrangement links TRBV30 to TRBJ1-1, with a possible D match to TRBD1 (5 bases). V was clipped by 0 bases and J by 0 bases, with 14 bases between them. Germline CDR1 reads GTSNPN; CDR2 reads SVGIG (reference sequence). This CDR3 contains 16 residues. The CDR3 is CAWSVFKRGLNTEAFF. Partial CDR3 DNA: TGTGCCTGGAGTGTATTCAAGCGGGGGTTGAACACTGAA.

CDR3 DNA (partial): TGCAGCGTTGCATTTCAGGGAAACACC. Translated: CSVAFQGNT. The entire CDR3 is CSVAFQGNTIYF. The rearrangement links TRBV29-1 to TRBJ1-3, with D uncertain. From the germline J gene comes the end of the CDR3, since the read stops 3 residues before it. This CDR3 is built from 12 residues. Germline V gene lookup returns CDR1 SQVTM and CDR2 ANQGSEA. Trimming left V 4 bases short and J 4 bases short, with 8 bases between.

CDR3 region: CASTPGGGGNYGYTF. CDR3 bases read: TGTGCCAGTACGCCAGGGGGAGGAGGTAACTATGGC. This chain links TRBV19 with TRBJ1-2; TRBD1 agrees at 7 bases. The CDR3 goes on 3 residues after the read ends, and that part is filled in from the germline J gene. The CDR3 runs to 15 residues. Looked up from germline, CDR1 is LNHDA and CDR2 is SQIVND (reference sequence). V lost 7 bases, J lost 1 base, and 9 bases stayed unmatched.

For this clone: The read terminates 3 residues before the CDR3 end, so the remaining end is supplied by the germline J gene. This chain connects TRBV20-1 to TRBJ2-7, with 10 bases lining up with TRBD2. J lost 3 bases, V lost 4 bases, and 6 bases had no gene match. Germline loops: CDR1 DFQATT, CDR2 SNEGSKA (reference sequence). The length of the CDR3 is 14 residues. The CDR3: CSANNPSGGYEQYF. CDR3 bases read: TGCAGTGCTAACAACCCTAGCGGGGGCTACGAG.

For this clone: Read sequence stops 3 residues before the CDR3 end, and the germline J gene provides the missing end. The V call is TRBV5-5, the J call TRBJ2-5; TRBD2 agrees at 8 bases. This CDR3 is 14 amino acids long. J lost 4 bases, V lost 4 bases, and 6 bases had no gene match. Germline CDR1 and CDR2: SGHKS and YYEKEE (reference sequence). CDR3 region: CASSAGGAGETQYF. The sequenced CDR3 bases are TGTGCCAGCAGCGCCGGGGGGGCCGGAGAGACC.

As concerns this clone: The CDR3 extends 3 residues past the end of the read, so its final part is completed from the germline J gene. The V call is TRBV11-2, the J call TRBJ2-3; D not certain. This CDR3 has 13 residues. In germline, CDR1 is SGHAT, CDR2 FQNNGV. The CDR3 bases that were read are TGTGCCAGCAGCACACTACGCCAAGAGACG. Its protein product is CASSTLRQET. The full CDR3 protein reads CASSTLRQETQYF.

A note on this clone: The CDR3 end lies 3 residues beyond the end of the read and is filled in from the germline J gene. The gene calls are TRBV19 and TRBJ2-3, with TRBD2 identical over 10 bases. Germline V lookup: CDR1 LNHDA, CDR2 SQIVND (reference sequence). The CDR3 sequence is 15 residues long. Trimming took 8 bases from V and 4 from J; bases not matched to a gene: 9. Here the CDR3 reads CASDGASGSADTQYF. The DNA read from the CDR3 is TGTGCCAGTGATGGGGCTAGCGGGAGCGCAGATACG.

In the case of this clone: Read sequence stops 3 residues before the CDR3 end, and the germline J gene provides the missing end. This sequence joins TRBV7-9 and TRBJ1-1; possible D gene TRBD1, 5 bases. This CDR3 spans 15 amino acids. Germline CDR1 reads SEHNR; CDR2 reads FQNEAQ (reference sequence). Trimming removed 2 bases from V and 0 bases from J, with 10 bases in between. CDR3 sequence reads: CASSLSGWMNTEAFF. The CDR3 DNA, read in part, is TGTGCCAGCAGCTTATCAGGGTGGATGAACACTGAA.

The CDR3 protein is CASSLSGLAGALGIQYF. Incomplete CDR3 DNA: TGCGCCAGCAGCTTGAGTGGTCTAGCGGGAGCTTTGGGCATT. The chain is built from TRBV5-1 and TRBJ2-4, with 10 bases identical to TRBD2. The missing CDR3 end, 3 residues past where the read stops, is filled in from the germline J gene. The CDR3 extends over 17 amino acids. V shed 1 base, J shed 9 bases, and the junction held 13 bases outside the gene matches. Germline assignment: CDR1 SGHRS and CDR2 YFSETQ.

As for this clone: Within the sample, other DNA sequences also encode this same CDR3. Incomplete CDR3 DNA: TGTGCCAGCAGTGCTGATAAGACAGAATTCTATGGC. Its translation is CASSADKTEFYG. The full CDR3 protein is CASSADKTEFYGYTF. V usage is TRBV5-6 and J usage is TRBJ1-2; D is possibly TRBD1 (5 bases). With the read ending 3 residues before the CDR3 end, the germline J gene is used to fill in that end. The CDR3 contains 15 residues. The germline V gene has CDR1 SGHDT and CDR2 YYEEEE. V was trimmed by 5 bases and J by 4 bases, leaving 18 bases between them.

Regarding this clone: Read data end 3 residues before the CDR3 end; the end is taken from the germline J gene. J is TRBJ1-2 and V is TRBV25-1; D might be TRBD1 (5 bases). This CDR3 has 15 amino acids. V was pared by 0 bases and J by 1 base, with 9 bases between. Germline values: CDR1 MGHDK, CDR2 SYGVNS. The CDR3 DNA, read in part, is TGTGCCAGCAGTGAATATGGTCAGGGTAACTATGGC. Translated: CASSEYGQGNYG. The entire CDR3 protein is CASSEYGQGNYGYTF.

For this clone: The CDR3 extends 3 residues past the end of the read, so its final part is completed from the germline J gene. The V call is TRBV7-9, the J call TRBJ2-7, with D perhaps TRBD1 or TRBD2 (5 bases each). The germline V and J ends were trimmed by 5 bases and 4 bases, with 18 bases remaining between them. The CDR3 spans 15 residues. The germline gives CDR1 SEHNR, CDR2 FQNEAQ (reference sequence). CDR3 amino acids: CASSQTSCEGYEQYF. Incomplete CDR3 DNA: TGTGCCAGCAGCCAGACATCATGCGAGGGGTACGAG.

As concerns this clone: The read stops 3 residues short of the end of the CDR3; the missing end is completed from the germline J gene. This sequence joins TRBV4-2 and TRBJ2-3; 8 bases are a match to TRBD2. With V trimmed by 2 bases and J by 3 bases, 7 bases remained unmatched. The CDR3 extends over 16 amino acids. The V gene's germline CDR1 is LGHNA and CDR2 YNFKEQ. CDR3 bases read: TGTGCCAGCAGCCAACAACTAGCGGAGCTTACAGATACG. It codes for CASSQQLAELTDT. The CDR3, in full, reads CASSQQLAELTDTQYF.

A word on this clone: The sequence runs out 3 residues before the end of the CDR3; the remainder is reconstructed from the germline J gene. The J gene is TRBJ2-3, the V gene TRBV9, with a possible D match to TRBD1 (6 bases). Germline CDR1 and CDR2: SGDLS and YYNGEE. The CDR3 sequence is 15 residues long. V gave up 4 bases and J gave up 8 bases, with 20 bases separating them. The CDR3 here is CASSPSLTPRGTQYF. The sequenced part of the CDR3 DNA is TGTGCCAGCAGCCCCAGCCTGACGCCCAGGGGTACG.

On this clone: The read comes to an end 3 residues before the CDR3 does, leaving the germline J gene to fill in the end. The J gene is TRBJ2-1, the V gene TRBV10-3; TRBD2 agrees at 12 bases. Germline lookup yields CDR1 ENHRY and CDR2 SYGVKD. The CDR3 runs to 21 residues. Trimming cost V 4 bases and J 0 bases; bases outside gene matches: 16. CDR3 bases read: TGTGCCATCAGTGGGTTGGGGGGCGTTCTAGCGGGGGGGCCCTCCTACAATGAG. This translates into CAISGLGGVLAGGPSYNE. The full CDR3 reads CAISGLGGVLAGGPSYNEQFF.